This T cell receptor beta chain originates from a study of blood T cell repertoires in COVID-19. Clones were read by immunoSEQ multiplex PCR, and TCRdb kept only the in-frame ones, dropping some. The data hold 150,000 or so clones, with almost 80% observed a single time. This CDR3 has 15 residues. Per germline, CDR1 MNHEY and CDR2 SVGAGI. V lost 5 bases to trimming and J lost 3 bases, with 14 bases between them. The study recruited people aged about 18 to 95 years across roughly 23 US areas. Resolution of symptoms, clearance, or two negative PCRs was present in recovered Cohort 3 donors. The clonotype was recovered from a woman between 50 and 59 years old who had recovered from COVID-19. This rearrangement joins TRBV6-5 to TRBJ1-3; possible D gene TRBD1, 5 bases. Sequences were obtained from PBMCs or T cells enriched from blood (not recorded which). The CDR3 nucleotides are TGTGCCAGCAGTCCAATGGGACTCCTTGGAAACACCATATATTTT. Protein: CASSPMGLLGNTIYF.